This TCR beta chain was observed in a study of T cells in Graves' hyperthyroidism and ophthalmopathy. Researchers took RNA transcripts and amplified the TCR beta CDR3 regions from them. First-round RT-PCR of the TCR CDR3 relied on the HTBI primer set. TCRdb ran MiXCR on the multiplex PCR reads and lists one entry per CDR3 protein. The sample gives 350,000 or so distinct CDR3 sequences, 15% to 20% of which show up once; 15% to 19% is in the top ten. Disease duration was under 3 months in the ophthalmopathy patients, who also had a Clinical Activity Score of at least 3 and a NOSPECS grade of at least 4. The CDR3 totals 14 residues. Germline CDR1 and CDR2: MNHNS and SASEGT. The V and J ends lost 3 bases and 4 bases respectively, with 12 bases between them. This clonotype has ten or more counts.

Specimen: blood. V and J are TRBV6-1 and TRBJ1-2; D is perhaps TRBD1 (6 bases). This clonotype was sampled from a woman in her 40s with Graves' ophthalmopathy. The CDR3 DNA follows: TGTGCCAGCAGTGAGTGGGGGCGCGGCTATGGCTACACCTTC. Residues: CASSEWGRGYGYTF.